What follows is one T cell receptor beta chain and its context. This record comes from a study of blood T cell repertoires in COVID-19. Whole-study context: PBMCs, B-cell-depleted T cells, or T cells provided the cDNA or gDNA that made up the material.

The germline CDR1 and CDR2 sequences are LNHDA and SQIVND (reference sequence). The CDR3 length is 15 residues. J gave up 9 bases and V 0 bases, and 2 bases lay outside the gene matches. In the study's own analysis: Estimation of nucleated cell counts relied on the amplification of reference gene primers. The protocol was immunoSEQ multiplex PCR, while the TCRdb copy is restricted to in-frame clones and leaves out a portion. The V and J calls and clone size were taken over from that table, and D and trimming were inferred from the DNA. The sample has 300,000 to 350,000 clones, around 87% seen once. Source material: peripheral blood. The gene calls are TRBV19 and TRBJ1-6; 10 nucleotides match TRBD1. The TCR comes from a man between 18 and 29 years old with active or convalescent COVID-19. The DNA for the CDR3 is TGTGCCAGTAGTATAGACGGGACAGGGGTTTCACCCCTCCACTTT. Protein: CASSIDGTGVSPLHF.